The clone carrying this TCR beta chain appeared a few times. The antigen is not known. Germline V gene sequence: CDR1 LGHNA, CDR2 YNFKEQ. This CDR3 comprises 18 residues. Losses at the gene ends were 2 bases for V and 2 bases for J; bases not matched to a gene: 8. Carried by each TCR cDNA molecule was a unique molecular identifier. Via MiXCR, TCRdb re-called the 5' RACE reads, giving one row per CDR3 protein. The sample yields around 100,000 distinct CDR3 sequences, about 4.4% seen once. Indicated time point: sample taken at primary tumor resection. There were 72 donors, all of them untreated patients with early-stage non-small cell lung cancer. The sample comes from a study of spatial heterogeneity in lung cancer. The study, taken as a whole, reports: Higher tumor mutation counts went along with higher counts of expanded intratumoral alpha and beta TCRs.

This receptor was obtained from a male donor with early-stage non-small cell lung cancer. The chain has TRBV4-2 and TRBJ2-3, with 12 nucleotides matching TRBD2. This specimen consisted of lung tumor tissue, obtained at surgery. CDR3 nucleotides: TGTGCCAGCAGCCAACTAGCGGGAGGGCCAGGGCACACAGATACGCAGTATTTT. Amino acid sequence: CASSQLAGGPGHTDTQYF.